Presented here are 17 T cell receptor beta chains from one specimen sequenced in a study of T-cell reconstitution after alpha-beta-depleted transplantation in children. For TCRbeta, the library was prepared with unique molecular identifiers. A single record per CDR3 protein comes from TCRdb applying MiXCR to the PCR reads. The table records 550,000 to 800,000 distinct CDR3 sequences, around 13% of them present only once. Sample: PBMCs, taken before TCRalphabeta/CD19-depleted stem cell transplant. These receptors were obtained from a girl aged 2-10 years with congenital amegakaryocytic thrombocytopenia, due to receive a stem cell transplant.

V and J are TRBV28 and TRBJ1-4; the D is unclear. Germline V gene sequence: CDR1 MDHEN, CDR2 SYDVKM. The V end was cut by 4 bases, the J end by 5 bases, with 11 bases between. CDR3 length: 14 residues. The CDR3 DNA is TGTGCCAGCAGTTCTAGCCGCGGGAATGAAAAACTGTTTTTT. Its protein is CASSSSRGNEKLFF.

This clonotype occurred many times. The chain carries TRBV12-3 or TRBV12-4 and TRBJ1-1; D gene unclear. Trimming pared 6 bases from V and 1 base from J, leaving 12 bases between. This CDR3 contains 14 residues. The CDR3 is CASSPSSGNTEAFF. The CDR3 nucleotides are TGTGCCAGCAGCCCTTCAAGTGGGAACACTGAAGCTTTCTTT.

This clonotype showed up many times. The gene calls are TRBV12-3 or TRBV12-4 and TRBJ2-7; D is undetermined. V shed 3 bases and J shed 2 bases, with 8 bases lying between them. This CDR3 is 13 amino acids long. The CDR3 here is CASSFRHTYEQYF. CDR3 nucleotide sequence: TGTGCCAGCAGTTTCAGGCACACCTACGAGCAGTACTTC.

This clonotype came up many times. This chain links TRBV20-1 with TRBJ2-7; 7 nucleotides align to TRBD1. The CDR3 runs 14 residues. CDR1 DFQATT and CDR2 SNEGSKA come from the germline V gene (reference sequence). V lost 3 bases to trimming and J lost 4 bases; unmatched junction nucleotides: 9. The CDR3 loop is CSASHRGTIYEQYF. The CDR3 DNA reads as TGCAGTGCTAGTCACAGGGGAACGATATACGAGCAGTACTTC.

The chain recombines TRBV7-3 with TRBJ2-3; 8 bases fit TRBD2. The J segment lost 4 bases and the V segment lost 6 bases, leaving 6 bases of the junction unmatched. This CDR3 is 14 amino acids long. CDR1 is SGHTA, CDR2 FQGTGA, per germline. CDR3 sequence reads: CASSWAGGADTQYF. DNA of the CDR3: TGTGCCAGCAGTTGGGCGGGAGGTGCAGATACGCAGTATTTT.

A note on this clonotype: A much larger clone lies one base from this, so it may be a read error. This chain joins TRBV12-3 or TRBV12-4 and TRBJ2-1; D not resolved. The CDR3 spans 17 residues. Trimming removed 6 bases from V and 1 base from J, with 19 bases in between. DNA of the CDR3: TGTGCCAGCAGCCCCTCCCGGCTGGCAGGTTCCTACAATGAGCAGTTCTTC. As protein: CASSPSRLAGSYNEQFF.

V usage is TRBV30 and J usage is TRBJ2-1; TRBD2 agrees at 8 bases. After removal of 7 bases from V and 11 bases from J, the junction contained 10 bases not matched to a gene. Germline CDR1 and CDR2: GTSNPN and SVGIG (reference sequence). The CDR3 sequence is 12 residues long. This CDR3 is CASKDRGGKQFF. The CDR3 bases are TGTGCCTCAAAAGACCGGGGGGGAAAGCAGTTCTTC.

This clonotype was seen many times. The genes are TRBV20-1 and TRBJ2-1, with D possibly being TRBD2 (5 bases). CDR1 DFQATT and CDR2 SNEGSKA come from the germline V gene (reference sequence). V was pared by 3 bases and J by 6 bases, with 12 bases between. There are 13 residues in the CDR3. For the CDR3, the DNA is TGCAGTGCTAGTAGCGAGGCTGGCAATGAGCAGTTCTTC. This gives the protein CSASSEAGNEQFF.

This clonotype has only a few counts. The chain couples TRBV2 to TRBJ2-3; D gene unclear. CDR1 SNHLY and CDR2 FYNNEI come from the germline V gene. The CDR3 spans 10 residues. V was shortened by 8 bases and J by 8 bases, with 8 bases between the two germline ends. The CDR3 region is CASGSSTQYF. For the CDR3, the DNA is TGTGCCAGCGGTAGTAGTACGCAGTATTTT.

CDR3 protein: CASSEGHLSYEQYF. CDR3 bases: TGTGCCAGCAGTGAGGGACACCTCTCCTACGAGCAGTACTTC. This chain connects TRBV12-3 or TRBV12-4 to TRBJ2-7; D may be TRBD1 (6 bases). Trimming pared 5 bases from V and 0 bases from J, leaving 11 bases between. This CDR3 has 14 residues.

This clonotype occurred a few times. V and J are TRBV4-1 and TRBJ1-1, with D perhaps matching TRBD1 (5 bases). Trimming pared 8 bases from V and 9 bases from J, leaving 16 bases between. Per the germline V gene, CDR1 is MGHRA and CDR2 is YSYEKL. This CDR3 spans 12 amino acids. CDR3: CASGDFGGKAFF. CDR3 DNA sequence: TGCGCCAGCGGGGACTTCGGGGGAAAAGCTTTCTTT.

This clonotype came up a few times. The chain carries TRBV14 and TRBJ2-1; maybe TRBD2 (5 bases). The V gene lost 0 bases and the J gene lost 3 bases, with 12 bases spanning the gap. The CDR3 spans 16 residues. Germline-derived CDR1 and CDR2 are SGHDN and FVKESK. In nucleotides, the CDR3 is TGTGCCAGCAGCCAAGACCGCCGGACTTTCTACAATGAGCAGTTCTTC. This codes for CASSQDRRTFYNEQFF.

This clonotype appeared many times. This sequence joins TRBV7-2 and TRBJ1-6, with a tentative D call TRBD1 (6 bases). The CDR3 covers 16 residues. Germline CDR1 reads SGHTA; CDR2 reads FQGNSA. Trimming cost V 1 base and J 9 bases, with 16 bases left between them. The CDR3 bases are TGTGCCAGCAGCTTAGGCCCAACAGGGTTCGGTTCACCCCTCCACTTT. Its translation: CASSLGPTGFGSPLHF.

This chain links TRBV7-9 with TRBJ1-5, with TRBD1 as a possible D gene (5 bases). V was cut by 4 bases and J by 1 base, with 8 bases left in between. Per germline, CDR1 SEHNR and CDR2 FQNEAQ (reference sequence). This CDR3 region has 14 residues. The CDR3 DNA sequence: TGTGCCAGCAGCTCGGACACGAGCAATCAGCCCCAGCATTTT. Amino acid sequence: CASSSDTSNQPQHF.

Worth noting for this clonotype: This may stem from a read error, because a much larger clone lies one nucleotide away. The chain combines TRBV5-1 with TRBJ2-7; 7 bases line up with TRBD1. This CDR3 comprises 14 residues. CDR1 and CDR2 from the germline V gene are SGHRS and YFSETQ. The CDR3 DNA is TGCGCCAGCGCCCTCAGACAGGGATTCTCCGAGCAGTCCTTC. Protein: CASALRQGFSEQSF.

This clonotype showed up just a few times. The V gene is TRBV7-2, the J gene TRBJ2-1, with D uncertain. This CDR3 spans 13 amino acids. The V end lost 5 bases, the J end lost 4 bases, and 9 bases lay between the germline ends. Germline V gives CDR1 SGHTA, CDR2 FQGNSA. As DNA, the CDR3 is TGTGCCAGCAGCCTTGACATATACAATGAGCAGTTCTTC. It specifies CASSLDIYNEQFF.

This clonotype has just a few counts. The chain carries TRBV7-9 and TRBJ1-6; D is possibly TRBD1 (5 bases). The germline V and J ends were trimmed by 1 base and 9 bases, with 10 bases remaining between them. This CDR3 comprises 14 residues. Germline CDR1 SEHNR, CDR2 FQNEAQ (reference sequence). CDR3 protein: CASSLGQGGSPLHF. DNA of the CDR3: TGTGCCAGCAGCTTAGGGCAGGGCGGTTCACCCCTCCACTTT.